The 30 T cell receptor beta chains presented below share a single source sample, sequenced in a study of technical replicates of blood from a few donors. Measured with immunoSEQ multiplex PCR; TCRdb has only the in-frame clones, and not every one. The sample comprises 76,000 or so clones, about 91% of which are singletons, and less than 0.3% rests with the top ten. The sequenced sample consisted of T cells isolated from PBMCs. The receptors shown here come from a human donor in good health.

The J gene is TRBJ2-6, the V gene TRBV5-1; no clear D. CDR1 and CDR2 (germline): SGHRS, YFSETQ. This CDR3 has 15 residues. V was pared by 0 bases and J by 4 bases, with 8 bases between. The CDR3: CASSLGSTGANVLTF. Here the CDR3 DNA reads TGCGCCAGCAGCTTGGGGAGCACGGGGGCCAACGTCCTGACTTTC. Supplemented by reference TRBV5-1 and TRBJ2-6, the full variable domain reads KAGVTQTPRYLIKTRGQQVTLSCSPISGHRSVSWYQQTPGQGLQFLFEYFSETQRNKGNFPGRFSGRQFSNSRSEMNVSTLELGDSALYLCASSLGSTGANVLTFGAGSRLTVL.

The CDR3: CASSTGDTQYF. The CDR3 DNA reads as TGTGCCAGCAGTACGGGGGATACGCAGTATTTT. The rearrangement uses TRBV6-5 and TRBJ2-3; tentative D call: TRBD2 (5 bases). Trimming cost V 5 bases and J 6 bases, with 6 bases left between them. Germline lookup yields CDR1 MNHEY and CDR2 SVGAGI. The CDR3 is 11 amino acids.

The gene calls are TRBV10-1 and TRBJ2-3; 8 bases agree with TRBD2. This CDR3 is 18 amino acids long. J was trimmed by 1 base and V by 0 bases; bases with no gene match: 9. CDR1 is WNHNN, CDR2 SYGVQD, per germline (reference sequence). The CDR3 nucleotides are TGCGCCAGCAGTGAGTCGCTCGGGCTAGCGGGTCGCACAGATACGCAGTATTTT. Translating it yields CASSESLGLAGRTDTQYF.

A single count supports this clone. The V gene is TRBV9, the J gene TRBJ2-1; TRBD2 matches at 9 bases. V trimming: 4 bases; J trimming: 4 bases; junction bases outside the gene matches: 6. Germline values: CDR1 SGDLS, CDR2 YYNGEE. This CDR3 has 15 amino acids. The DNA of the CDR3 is TGTGCCAGCAGCCCCGTGGCGGGGGGGTACAATGAGCAGTTCTTC. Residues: CASSPVAGGYNEQFF.

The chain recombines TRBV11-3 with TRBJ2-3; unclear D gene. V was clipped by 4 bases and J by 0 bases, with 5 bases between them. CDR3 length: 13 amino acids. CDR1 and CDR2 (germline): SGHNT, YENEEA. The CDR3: CASSSGSTDTQYF. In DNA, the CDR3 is TGTGCCAGCAGCTCCGGTAGCACAGATACGCAGTATTTT.

CDR3 protein: CASSLEAGDQQYF. The DNA for the CDR3 is TGTGCCAGCAGCTTAGAGGCAGGGGACCAGCAGTACTTC. The chain carries TRBV7-6 and TRBJ2-7, with D perhaps matching TRBD1 (6 bases). Germline CDR1 SGHVS, CDR2 FNYEAQ. The CDR3 runs 13 residues. V lost 1 base and J lost 8, with 12 bases in between.

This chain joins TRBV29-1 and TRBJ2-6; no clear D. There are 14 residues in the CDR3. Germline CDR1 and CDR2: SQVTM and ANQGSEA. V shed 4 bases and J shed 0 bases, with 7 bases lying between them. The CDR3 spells CSVVPNSGANVLTF. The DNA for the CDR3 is TGCAGCGTTGTCCCTAACTCTGGGGCCAACGTCCTGACTTTC.

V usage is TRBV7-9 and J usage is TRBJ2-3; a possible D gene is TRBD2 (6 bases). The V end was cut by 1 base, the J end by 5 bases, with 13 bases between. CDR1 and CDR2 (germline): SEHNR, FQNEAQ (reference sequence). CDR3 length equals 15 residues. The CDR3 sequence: CASSLGQGGRDTQYF. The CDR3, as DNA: TGTGCCAGCAGCTTAGGGCAGGGAGGTAGAGATACGCAGTATTTT.

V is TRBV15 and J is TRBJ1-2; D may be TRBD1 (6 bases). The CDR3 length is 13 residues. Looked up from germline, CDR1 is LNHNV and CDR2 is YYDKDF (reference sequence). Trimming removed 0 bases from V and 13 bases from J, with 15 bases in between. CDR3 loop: CATSRDRRDILTF. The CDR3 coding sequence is TGTGCCACCAGCAGAGATCGACGGGACATCCTCACCTTC.

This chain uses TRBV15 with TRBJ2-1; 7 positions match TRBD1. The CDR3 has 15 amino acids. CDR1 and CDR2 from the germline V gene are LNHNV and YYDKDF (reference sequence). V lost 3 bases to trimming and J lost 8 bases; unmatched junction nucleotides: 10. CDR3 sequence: CATSSVGTDLHEQFF. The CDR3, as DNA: TGTGCCACCAGCAGTGTCGGGACAGACTTGCATGAGCAGTTCTTC.

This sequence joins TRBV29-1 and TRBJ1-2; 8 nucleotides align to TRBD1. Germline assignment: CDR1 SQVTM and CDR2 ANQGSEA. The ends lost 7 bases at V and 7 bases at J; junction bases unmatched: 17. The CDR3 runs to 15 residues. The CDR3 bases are TGCAGCGCGAACAGACAGGGGAGAGGGTTTGGTGGCTACACCTTC. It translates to CSANRQGRGFGGYTF. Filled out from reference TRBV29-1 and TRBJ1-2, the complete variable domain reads SAVISQKPSRDICQRGTSLTIQCQVDSQVTMMFWYRQQPGQSLTLIATANQGSEATYESGFVIDKFPISRPNLTFSTLTVSNMSPEDSSIYLCSANRQGRGFGGYTFGSGTRLTVV.

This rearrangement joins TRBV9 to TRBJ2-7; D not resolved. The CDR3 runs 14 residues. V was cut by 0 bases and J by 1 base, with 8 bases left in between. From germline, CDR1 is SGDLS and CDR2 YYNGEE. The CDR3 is CASSVGPASYEQYF. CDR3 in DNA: TGTGCCAGCAGCGTAGGTCCAGCGTCCTACGAGCAGTACTTC.

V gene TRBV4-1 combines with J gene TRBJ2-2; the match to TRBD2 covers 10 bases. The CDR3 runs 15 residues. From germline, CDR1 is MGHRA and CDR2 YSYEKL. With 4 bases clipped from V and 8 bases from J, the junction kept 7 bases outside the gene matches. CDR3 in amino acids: CASSLAGGHWGELFF. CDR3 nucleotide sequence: TGCGCCAGCAGCCTAGCGGGAGGCCACTGGGGGGAGCTGTTTTTT.

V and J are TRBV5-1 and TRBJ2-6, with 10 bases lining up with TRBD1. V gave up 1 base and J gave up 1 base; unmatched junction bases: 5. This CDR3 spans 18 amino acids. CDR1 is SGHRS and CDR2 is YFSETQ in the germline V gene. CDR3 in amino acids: CASSLLTGGRSGANVLTF. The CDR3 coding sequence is TGCGCCAGCAGCTTGTTGACAGGGGGCAGATCTGGGGCCAACGTCCTGACTTTC.

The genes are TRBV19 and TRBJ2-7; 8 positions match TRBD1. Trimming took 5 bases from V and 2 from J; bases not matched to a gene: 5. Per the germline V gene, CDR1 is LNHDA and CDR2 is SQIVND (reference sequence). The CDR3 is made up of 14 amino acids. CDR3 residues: CASSFRDRTYEQYF. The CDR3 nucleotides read TGTGCCAGTAGTTTCCGGGACAGGACCTACGAGCAGTACTTC.

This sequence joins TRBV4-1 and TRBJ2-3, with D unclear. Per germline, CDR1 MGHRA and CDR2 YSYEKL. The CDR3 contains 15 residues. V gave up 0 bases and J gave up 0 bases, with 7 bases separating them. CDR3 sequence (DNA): TGCGCCAGCAGCCAAGAACAGTCTAGCACAGATACGCAGTATTTT. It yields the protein CASSQEQSSTDTQYF.

The DNA for the CDR3 is TGCAGCGTTGGGCCGACAGGGGACGTCTATGGCTACACCTTC. It encodes CSVGPTGDVYGYTF. The rearrangement uses TRBV29-1 and TRBJ1-2, with 8 bases identical to TRBD1. CDR1 is SQVTM, CDR2 ANQGSEA, per germline. After removal of 4 bases from V and 4 bases from J, the junction contained 8 bases not matched to a gene. The CDR3 spans 14 residues.

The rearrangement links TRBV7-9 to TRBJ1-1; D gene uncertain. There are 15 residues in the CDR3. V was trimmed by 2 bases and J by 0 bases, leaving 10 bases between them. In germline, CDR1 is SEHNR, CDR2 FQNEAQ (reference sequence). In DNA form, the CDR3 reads TGTGCCAGCAGCTTATACGGTTCGGTGAACACTGAAGCTTTCTTT. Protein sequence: CASSLYGSVNTEAFF. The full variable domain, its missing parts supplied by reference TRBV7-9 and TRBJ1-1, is DTGVSQNPRHKITKRGQNVTFRCDPISEHNRLYWYRQTLGQGPEFLTYFQNEAQLEKSRLLSDRFSAERPKGSFSTLEIQRTEQGDSAMYLCASSLYGSVNTEAFFGQGTRLTVV.

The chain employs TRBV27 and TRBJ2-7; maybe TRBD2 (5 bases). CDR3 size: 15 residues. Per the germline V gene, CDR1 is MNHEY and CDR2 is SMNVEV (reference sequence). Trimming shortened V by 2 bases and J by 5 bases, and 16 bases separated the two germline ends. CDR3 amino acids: CASSLRETGDHEQYF. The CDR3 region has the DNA TGTGCCAGCAGTTTACGCGAGACCGGGGATCACGAGCAGTACTTC.

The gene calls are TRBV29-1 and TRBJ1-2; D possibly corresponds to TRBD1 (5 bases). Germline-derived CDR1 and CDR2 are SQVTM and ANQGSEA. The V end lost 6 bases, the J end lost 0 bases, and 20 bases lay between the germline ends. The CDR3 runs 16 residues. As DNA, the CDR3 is TGCAGCGTCCCACGGGTAGGCGGGGGAGCTAACTATGGCTACACCTTC. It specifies CSVPRVGGGANYGYTF.

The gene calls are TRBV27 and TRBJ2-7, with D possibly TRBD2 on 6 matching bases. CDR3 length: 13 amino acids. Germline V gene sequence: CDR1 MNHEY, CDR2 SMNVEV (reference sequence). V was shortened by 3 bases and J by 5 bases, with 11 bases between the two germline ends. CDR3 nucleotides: TGTGCCAGCAGTTTGGAGGGAAGGAACGAGCAGTACTTC. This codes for CASSLEGRNEQYF.

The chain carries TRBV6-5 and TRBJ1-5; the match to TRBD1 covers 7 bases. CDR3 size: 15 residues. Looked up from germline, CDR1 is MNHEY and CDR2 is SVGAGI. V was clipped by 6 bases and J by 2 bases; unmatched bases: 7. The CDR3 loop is CASSRQGGGNQPQHF. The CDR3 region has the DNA TGTGCCAGCAGCCGACAGGGTGGCGGCAATCAGCCCCAGCATTTT.

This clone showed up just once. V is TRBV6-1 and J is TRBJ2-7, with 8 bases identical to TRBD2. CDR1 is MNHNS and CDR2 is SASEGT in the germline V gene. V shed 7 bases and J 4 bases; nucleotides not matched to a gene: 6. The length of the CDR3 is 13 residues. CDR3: CASKVQRGYEQYF. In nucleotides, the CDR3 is TGTGCCAGCAAGGTCCAGCGGGGGTACGAGCAGTACTTC.

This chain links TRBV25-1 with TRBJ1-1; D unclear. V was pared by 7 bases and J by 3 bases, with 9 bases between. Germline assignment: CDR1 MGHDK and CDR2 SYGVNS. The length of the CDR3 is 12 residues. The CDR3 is CASISGYTEAFF. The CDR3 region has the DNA TGTGCCAGCATCTCAGGATACACTGAAGCTTTCTTT.

CDR3 sequence (DNA): TGTGCCAGCAGCCAAACGAGGGAGACAAATTCCTACGAGCAGTACTTC. This codes for CASSQTRETNSYEQYF. J is TRBJ2-7 and V is TRBV14, with D possibly being TRBD2 (5 bases). V shed 2 bases and J shed 1 base, with 15 bases lying between them. Germline CDR1 and CDR2: SGHDN and FVKESK. The CDR3 extends over 16 amino acids.

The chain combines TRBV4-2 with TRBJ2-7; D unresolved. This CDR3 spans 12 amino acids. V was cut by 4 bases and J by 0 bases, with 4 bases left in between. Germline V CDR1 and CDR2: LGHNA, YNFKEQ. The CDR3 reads CASSLSSYEQYF. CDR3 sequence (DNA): TGTGCCAGCAGCCTGAGCTCCTACGAGCAGTACTTC.

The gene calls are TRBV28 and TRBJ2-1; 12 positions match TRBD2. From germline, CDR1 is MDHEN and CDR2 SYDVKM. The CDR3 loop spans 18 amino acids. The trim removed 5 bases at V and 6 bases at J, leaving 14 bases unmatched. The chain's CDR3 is CASSPMGLAGTTPNEQFF. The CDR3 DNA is TGTGCCAGCAGTCCCATGGGACTAGCGGGTACTACACCCAATGAGCAGTTCTTC.

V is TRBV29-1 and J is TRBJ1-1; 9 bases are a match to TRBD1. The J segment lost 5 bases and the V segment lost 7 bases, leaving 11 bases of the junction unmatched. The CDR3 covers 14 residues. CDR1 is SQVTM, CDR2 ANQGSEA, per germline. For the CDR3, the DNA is TGCAGCGCAGGAACCGGGACAGGGATTACTGAAGCTTTCTTT. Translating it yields CSAGTGTGITEAFF. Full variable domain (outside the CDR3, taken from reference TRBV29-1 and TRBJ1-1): SAVISQKPSRDICQRGTSLTIQCQVDSQVTMMFWYRQQPGQSLTLIATANQGSEATYESGFVIDKFPISRPNLTFSTLTVSNMSPEDSSIYLCSAGTGTGITEAFFGQGTRLTVV.

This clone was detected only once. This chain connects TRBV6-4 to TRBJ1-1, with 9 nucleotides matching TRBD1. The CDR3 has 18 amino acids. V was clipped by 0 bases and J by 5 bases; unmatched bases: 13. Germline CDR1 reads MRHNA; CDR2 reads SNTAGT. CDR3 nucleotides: TGTGCCAGCAGTGACTCGGGGGCCGGGACAGGGATTCGTACTGAAGCTTTCTTT. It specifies CASSDSGAGTGIRTEAFF.

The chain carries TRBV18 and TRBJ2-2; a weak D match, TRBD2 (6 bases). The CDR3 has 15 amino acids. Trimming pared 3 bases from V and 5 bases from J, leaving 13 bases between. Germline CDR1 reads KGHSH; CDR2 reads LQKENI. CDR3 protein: CASSPRGAGTGELFF. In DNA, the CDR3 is TGTGCCAGCTCACCCCGAGGGGCGGGGACCGGGGAGCTGTTTTTT.